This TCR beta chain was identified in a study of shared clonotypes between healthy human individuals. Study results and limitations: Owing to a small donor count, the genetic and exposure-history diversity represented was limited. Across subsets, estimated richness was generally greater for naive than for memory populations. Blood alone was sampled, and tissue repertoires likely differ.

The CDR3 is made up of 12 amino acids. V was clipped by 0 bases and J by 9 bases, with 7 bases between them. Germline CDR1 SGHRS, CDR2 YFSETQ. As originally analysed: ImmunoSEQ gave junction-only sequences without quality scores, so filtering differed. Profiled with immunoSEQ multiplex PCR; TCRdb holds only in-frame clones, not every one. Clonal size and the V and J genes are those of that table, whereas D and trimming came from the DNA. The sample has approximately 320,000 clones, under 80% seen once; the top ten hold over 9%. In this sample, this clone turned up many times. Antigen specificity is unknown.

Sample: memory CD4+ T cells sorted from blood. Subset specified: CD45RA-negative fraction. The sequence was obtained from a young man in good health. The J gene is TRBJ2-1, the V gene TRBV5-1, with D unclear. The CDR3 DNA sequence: TGCGCCAGCAGCTTGGAGGAGAGTGAGCAGTTCTTC. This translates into CASSLEESEQFF.